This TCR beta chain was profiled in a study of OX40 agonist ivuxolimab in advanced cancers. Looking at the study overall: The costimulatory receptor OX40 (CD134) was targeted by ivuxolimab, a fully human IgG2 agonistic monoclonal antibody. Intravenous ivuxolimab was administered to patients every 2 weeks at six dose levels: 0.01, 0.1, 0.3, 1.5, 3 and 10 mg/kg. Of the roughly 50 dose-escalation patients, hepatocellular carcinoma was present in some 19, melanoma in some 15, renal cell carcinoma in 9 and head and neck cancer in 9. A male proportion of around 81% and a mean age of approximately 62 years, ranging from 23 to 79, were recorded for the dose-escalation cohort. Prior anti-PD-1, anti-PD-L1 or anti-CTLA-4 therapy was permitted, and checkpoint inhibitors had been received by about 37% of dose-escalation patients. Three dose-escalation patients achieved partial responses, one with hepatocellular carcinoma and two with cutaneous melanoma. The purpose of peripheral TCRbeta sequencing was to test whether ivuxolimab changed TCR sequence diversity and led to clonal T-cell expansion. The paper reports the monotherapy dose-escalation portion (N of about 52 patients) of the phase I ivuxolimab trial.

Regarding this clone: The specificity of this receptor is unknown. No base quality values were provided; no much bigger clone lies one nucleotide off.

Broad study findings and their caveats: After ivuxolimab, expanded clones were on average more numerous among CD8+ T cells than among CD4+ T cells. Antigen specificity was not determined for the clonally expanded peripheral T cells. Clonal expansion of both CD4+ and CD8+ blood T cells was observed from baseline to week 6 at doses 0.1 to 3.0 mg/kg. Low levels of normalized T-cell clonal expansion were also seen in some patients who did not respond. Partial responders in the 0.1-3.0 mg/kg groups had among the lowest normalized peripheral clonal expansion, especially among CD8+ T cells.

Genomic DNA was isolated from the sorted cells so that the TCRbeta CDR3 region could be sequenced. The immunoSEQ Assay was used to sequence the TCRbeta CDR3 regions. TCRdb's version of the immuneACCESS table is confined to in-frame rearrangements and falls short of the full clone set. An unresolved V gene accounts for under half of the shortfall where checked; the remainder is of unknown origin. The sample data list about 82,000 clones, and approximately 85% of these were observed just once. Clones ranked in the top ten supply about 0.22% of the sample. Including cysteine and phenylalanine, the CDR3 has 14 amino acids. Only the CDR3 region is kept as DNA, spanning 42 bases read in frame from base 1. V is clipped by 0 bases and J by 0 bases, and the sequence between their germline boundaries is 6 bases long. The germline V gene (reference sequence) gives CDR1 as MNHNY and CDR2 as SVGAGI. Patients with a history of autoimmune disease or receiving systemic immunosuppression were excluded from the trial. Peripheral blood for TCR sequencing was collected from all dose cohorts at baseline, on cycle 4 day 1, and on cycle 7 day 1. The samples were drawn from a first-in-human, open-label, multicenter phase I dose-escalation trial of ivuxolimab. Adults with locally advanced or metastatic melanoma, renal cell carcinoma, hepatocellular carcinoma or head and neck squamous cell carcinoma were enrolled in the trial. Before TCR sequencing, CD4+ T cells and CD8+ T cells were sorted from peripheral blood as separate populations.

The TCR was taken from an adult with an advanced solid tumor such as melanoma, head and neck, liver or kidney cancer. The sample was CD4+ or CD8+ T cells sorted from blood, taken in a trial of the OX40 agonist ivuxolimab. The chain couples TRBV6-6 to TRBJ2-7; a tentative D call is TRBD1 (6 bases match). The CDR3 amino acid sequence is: CASSYSGGSYEQYF. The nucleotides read TGTGCCAGCAGTTACTCAGGGGGCTCCTACGAGCAGTACTTC.